This T cell receptor (beta chain) was sequenced in a study of Ad26.COV2.S vaccination and SARS-CoV-2 variants. Study context: Dosing was one shot or two shots 56 days apart. Whole-study findings and limits: Non-spike TCR breadth did not differ much between vaccine and placebo recipients.

Data came from immunoSEQ multiplex PCR; TCRdb stores just in-frame clones and leaves some out. The top ten hold 2.5% to 3.5% of the sample, which has roughly 380,000 clones, around 84% seen once. V lost 4 bases and J 0 bases, leaving 16 bases between the germline ends. The CDR3 has 16 amino acids. The germline V gene has CDR1 SGDLS and CDR2 YYNGEE. Indicated treatment: roughly 19 received Ad26.COV2.S at low or high dose, single or two shots; several received placebo; per-sample allocation not given. On day 63 after the first injection, vaccine and placebo recipients gave samples. Details on this clone: The antigen remains unidentified.

The TCR originated in a person aged 18-65 years who received the Ad26.COV2.S COVID-19 vaccine or a placebo. The material sequenced was peripheral blood, taken in a trial of Ad26.COV2.S vaccine versus placebo. The genes are TRBV9 and TRBJ2-5; TRBD2 might be the D (6 bases). The CDR3 is CASSYPSGGNQETQYF. As DNA, the CDR3 is TGTGCCAGCAGCTATCCCAGTGGAGGGAACCAAGAGACCCAGTACTTC.